This T cell receptor (beta chain) was obtained from a study of blood T cell repertoires in COVID-19. Methods used by the authors: Scientists estimated how many nucleated cells there were by amplifying reference gene primers. The protocol was immunoSEQ multiplex PCR, while the TCRdb copy is restricted to in-frame clones and leaves out a portion. V and J calls and clone size follow that table, whereas D and trimming were derived from the DNA. This sample has fewer than 200,000 clones, with 81% found just once. The V gene's germline CDR1 is GTSNPN and CDR2 SVGIG (reference sequence). The CDR3 totals 15 residues. With 0 bases removed from V and 0 bases from J, the gap between germline ends came to 11 bases. The Seattle patients, enrolled during active infection, were followed longitudinally.

Sample: peripheral blood. The receptor was isolated from a woman of 80 years or more with COVID-19, enrolled during active disease. This chain connects TRBV30 to TRBJ1-1; maybe TRBD1 (5 bases). CDR3 residues: CAWSVLAGLNTEAFF. In nucleotides, the CDR3 is TGTGCCTGGAGTGTACTGGCGGGGCTGAACACTGAAGCTTTCTTT.